A selection of T cell receptor beta chains follows, all from one sample in a study of T cell repertoires in cytomegalovirus infection. For these TCRs, the target antigens are not known. TCRdb ran MiXCR on the reads and lists one entry per CDR3 protein. The sample has 600,000 to 700,000 distinct CDR3 sequences; around 32% are singletons. The specimen was cultured PBMCs, collected from culture after CMV antigen stimulation. The receptors stem from a human donor in good health (CMV status not recorded). Some clones in this sample may be carry-over from other donors' samples. The CDR3 runs from the conserved cysteine through the conserved F or W. The D gene is left open where the match is weak. Clone size is stated in some rows and not others, as once, few, many or a class when expanded.

j_gene | v_gene | abundance | d_gene | CDR3nt | CDR3aa
TRBJ2-5 | TRBV5-6 | once | TRBD2 | TGTGCCAGCAGCCCAGATGGGGGGGTACTCGAGGAGACCCAGTACTTC | CASSPDGGVLEETQYF
TRBJ2-1 | TRBV12-3/TRBV12-4 | . | . | TGTGCCAGCAGTCTTTTCCATGAGCAGTTCTTC | CASSLFHEQFF
TRBJ1-1 | TRBV6-6 | few | . | TGTGCCATCTGTACAGTTAACACTGAAGCTTTCTTT | CAICTVNTEAFF
TRBJ2-7 | TRBV10-3 | . | TRBD1 | TGTGCCATCAGTGATTCGGACAGGGCTTTAGGCGAGCAGTACTTC | CAISDSDRALGEQYF
TRBJ2-1 | TRBV7-9 | few | . | TGTGCCAGCAGCTTTAGACGACCCTACAATGAGCAGTTCTTC | CASSFRRPYNEQFF
TRBJ1-1 | TRBV5-4 | . | . | TGTGCCAGCAGCTTGTTTAACGGGTTGGGCACTGAAGCTTTCTTT | CASSLFNGLGTEAFF
TRBJ1-4 | TRBV28 | few | . | TGTGCCAGCAGGAGACCAGGAAAACTGTTTTTT | CASRRPGKLFF
TRBJ2-3 | TRBV11-2 | . | TRBD2 | TGTGCCAGCACCAGTGGCGGGAGCTCGACAGATACGCAGTATTTT | CASTSGGSSTDTQYF
TRBJ1-5 | TRBV6-2/TRBV6-3 | few | . | TGTGCCAGCAGTGCCCGAGGGGATCAGCCCCAGCATTTT | CASSARGDQPQHF
TRBJ2-7 | TRBV6-2/TRBV6-3 | few | TRBD1 | TGTGCCAGCACCCGGGACAGCTACGAGCAGTACTTC | CASTRDSYEQYF
TRBJ1-5 | TRBV7-2 | . | . | TGTGCCAGCAGCTTAGAACAGGGTTCTTATCAGCCCCAGCATTTT | CASSLEQGSYQPQHF
TRBJ2-5 | TRBV7-2 | few | . | TGTGCCAGCAGCCCAGCAGGGGTACAAGAGACCCAGTACTTC | CASSPAGVQETQYF
TRBJ2-5 | TRBV11-2 | . | . | TGTGCCAGCAGCTTAGCACGGAATGGACTCCCCGTCTTC | CASSLARNGLPVF
TRBJ1-2 | TRBV4-2 | . | . | TGTGCCAGCAGCCAAGCACGGGGGGCAGACTATGGCTACACCTTC | CASSQARGADYGYTF
TRBJ2-7 | TRBV2 | . | TRBD1 | TGTGCCAGCAGTCTAGGACAGGGCTGGACCTACGAGCAGTACTTC | CASSLGQGWTYEQYF
TRBJ2-2 | TRBV5-1 | once | . | TGCGCCAGCAGCGTTCAATCGGGCACCGGGGAGCTGTTTTTT | CASSVQSGTGELFF
TRBJ2-7 | TRBV5-6 | few | . | TGTGCCAGGCCCGGGGGTTCCTACGAGCAGTACTTC | CARPGGSYEQYF
TRBJ2-7 | TRBV18 | . | . | TGTGCCAGCTCACCGTCTTCCAATTTATTATACTTC | CASSPSSNLLYF
TRBJ2-3 | TRBV6-6 | few | TRBD2 | TGTGCCAGCAGTTATTTAGCGGGGGGGATCACAGATACGCAGTATTTT | CASSYLAGGITDTQYF
TRBJ2-2 | TRBV7-3 | many | TRBD1 | TGTGCCAGCAGTCCCACCCAGGGGGACACCGGGGAGCTGTTTTTT | CASSPTQGDTGELFF
TRBJ2-5 | TRBV7-2 | many | TRBD2 | TGTGCCAGCAGCTTCTTAGGAGGACTAGTTTCAGAGACCCAGTACTTC | CASSFLGGLVSETQYF
TRBJ1-1 | TRBV7-9 | . | . | TGTGCCAGCAGCCCTCCCGGGGGGGAGGACACTGAAGCTTTCTTT | CASSPPGGEDTEAFF
TRBJ2-5 | TRBV6-1 | few | TRBD2 | TGTGCCAGCAGTACCCGCGGGCCTAGCGGGGGGGGGCAAGAGACCCAGTACTTC | CASSTRGPSGGGQETQYF
TRBJ1-2 | TRBV6-5 | . | . | TGTGCCAGCAGTTCCTCTACAGGTTCTTCAGGCTACACCTTC | CASSSSTGSSGYTF
TRBJ2-1 | TRBV6-2/TRBV6-3 | few | . | TGTGCCAGCAGGGAACACAGAGTGGTCGATGAGCAGTTCTTC | CASREHRVVDEQFF
TRBJ2-1 | TRBV27 | . | . | TGTGCCAGCAGGGGACTTTCACCCTACAATGAGCAGTTCTTC | CASRGLSPYNEQFF
TRBJ2-7 | TRBV20-1 | . | TRBD1 | TGCAGTGCCTGGGGCAGGGGGAACTACGAGCAGTACTTC | CSAWGRGNYEQYF
TRBJ2-3 | TRBV7-6 | . | . | TGTGCCAGCAGCAATACCAACCTCGAGGGAGATACGCAGTATTTT | CASSNTNLEGDTQYF